The T cell receptor beta chain described here comes from a study of blood T cell repertoires in COVID-19. As for the study in general: The samples span acute and convalescent COVID-19 from the United States, Italy and Spain. Sample material is recorded as cDNA or gDNA derived from T cells, B-cell-depleted T cells, or PBMCs.

Patients of the Seattle cohort, enrolled during active infection, were followed longitudinally. The V gene end was trimmed by 2 bases and the J gene end by 5 bases; junction bases not matched to a gene: 4. The CDR3 has 15 residues. In germline, CDR1 is KGHSH, CDR2 LQKENI. Authors' processing steps: For nucleated cells, counts were estimated from reference gene primer amplification. The repertoire was sequenced with immunoSEQ multiplex PCR; TCRdb's copy has only in-frame clones and lacks some. The V and J calls and clone size were taken over from that table, and D and trimming were inferred from the DNA. The table includes about 180,000 clones, about 83% detected once.

Sequenced: peripheral blood. This rearrangement joins TRBV18 to TRBJ2-1; TRBD2 matches at 9 bases. The origin of this receptor is a woman in her seventies with COVID-19, enrolled during active disease. In nucleotides, the CDR3 is TGTGCCAGCTCACCAGCGGCTAGCGGGGACAATGAGCAGTTCTTC. Its protein product is CASSPAASGDNEQFF.